Included here is one TCR beta chain sequence, with context. The data were obtained in a study of control samples from healthy donors and cancer patients. CDR1 MNHNS and CDR2 SASEGT come from the germline V gene. V was clipped by 1 base and J by 7 bases, with 13 bases between them. CDR3 length equals 15 residues. Clones were sequenced by immunoSEQ multiplex PCR, and TCRdb holds only the in-frame ones, with some missing. Among over 90,000 clones, 92% were seen once, and the ten largest hold over 2%. The sequenced material came from blood. This TCR was recovered from a woman aged 18-29 years in good health. The chain uses TRBV6-1 and TRBJ1-4; a possible D gene is TRBD1 (5 bases). CDR3 sequence reads: CASSEVRGLGEKLFF. The CDR3 nucleotides are TGTGCCAGCAGTGAAGTTAGGGGATTAGGTGAAAAACTGTTTTTT.